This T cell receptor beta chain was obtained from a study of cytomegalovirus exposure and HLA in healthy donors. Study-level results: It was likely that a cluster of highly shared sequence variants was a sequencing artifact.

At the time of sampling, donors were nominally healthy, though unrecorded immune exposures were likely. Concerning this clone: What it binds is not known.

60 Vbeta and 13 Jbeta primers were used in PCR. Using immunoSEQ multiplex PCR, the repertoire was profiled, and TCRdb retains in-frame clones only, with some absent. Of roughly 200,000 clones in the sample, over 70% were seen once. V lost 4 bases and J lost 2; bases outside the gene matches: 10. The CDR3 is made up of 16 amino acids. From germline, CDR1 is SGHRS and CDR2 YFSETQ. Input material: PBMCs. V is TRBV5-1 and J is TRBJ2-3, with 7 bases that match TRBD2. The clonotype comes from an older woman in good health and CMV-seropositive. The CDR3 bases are TGCGCCAGCAGCCCCCGGCGAGCGGGATACACAGATACGCAGTATTTT. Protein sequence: CASSPRRAGYTDTQYF.